The 10 T cell receptor beta chains in this list originate from one sample, sequenced in a study of blood T cells in healthy people across ages. Then a second PCR, running roughly 7 to 12 cycles, was carried out with a sample-barcoded 5' primer and a J-beta primer mix. TCRdb independently ran MiXCR on the 5' RACE reads; one entry per CDR3 protein. The repertoire consists of approximately 960,000 distinct CDR3 sequences, with almost 30% occurring once and the leading ten covering 9.5% to 13%. Separately, the same data were catalogued under a study of T cells of mothers and their children.

Material: blood. Receptors were obtained from a woman aged 40 to 49 in good health.

The V and J genes are TRBV12-3 or TRBV12-4 and TRBJ2-3; D might be TRBD2 (5 bases). The CDR3 has 15 amino acids. V lost 2 bases and J 8 bases, leaving 17 bases between the germline ends. CDR3 nucleotide sequence: TGTGCCAGCAGTTTAAGTAGACTGAGGGCAGGTACGCAGTATTTT. As protein: CASSLSRLRAGTQYF.

There are a few counts of this clonotype. The chain joins TRBV4-1 to TRBJ1-2; D not certain. Germline-derived CDR1 and CDR2 are MGHRA and YSYEKL. This CDR3 has 15 residues. V lost 0 bases and J lost 8, with 16 bases in between. For the CDR3, the DNA is TGCGCCAGCAGCCAAGAGACCGTCCAACCCGGGGGCTACACCTTC. The encoded protein is CASSQETVQPGGYTF.

The V and J genes are TRBV5-1 and TRBJ1-1; 8 bases match TRBD1. The V segment lost 4 bases and the J segment 4 bases; nucleotides outside the gene matches: 12. The germline gives CDR1 SGHRS, CDR2 YFSETQ. The CDR3 loop spans 16 amino acids. CDR3 bases: TGCGCCAGCAGCCCCGCCCAACGGACAGGGAGCACTGAAGCTTTCTTT. This translates into CASSPAQRTGSTEAFF.

The chain uses TRBV7-9 and TRBJ2-2; D is unclear. CDR1 is SEHNR and CDR2 is FQNEAQ in the germline V gene (reference sequence). The CDR3 is made up of 17 amino acids. The V and J ends lost 1 base and 4 bases respectively, with 16 bases between them. This CDR3 is CASSLEVLLAGTGELFF. CDR3 DNA sequence: TGTGCCAGCAGCTTAGAGGTATTGTTAGCAGGCACCGGGGAGCTGTTTTTT. The full variable domain, with the rest looked up from reference TRBV7-9 and TRBJ2-2, is DTGVSQNPRHKITKRGQNVTFRCDPISEHNRLYWYRQTLGQGPEFLTYFQNEAQLEKSRLLSDRFSAERPKGSFSTLEIQRTEQGDSAMYLCASSLEVLLAGTGELFFGEGSRLTVL.

This chain uses TRBV14 with TRBJ1-2; a weak D match, TRBD1 (6 bases). In germline, CDR1 is SGHDN, CDR2 FVKESK. The V and J ends lost 0 bases and 8 bases respectively, with 13 bases between them. The CDR3 is 14 amino acids. Here the CDR3 reads CASSQDFGRGGYTF. The CDR3 DNA is TGTGCCAGCAGCCAAGATTTCGGCAGGGGAGGCTACACCTTC. The full variable domain, its missing parts supplied by reference TRBV14 and TRBJ1-2, is EAGVTQFPSHSVIEKGQTVTLRCDPISGHDNLYWYRRVMGKEIKFLLHFVKESKQDESGMPNNRFLAERTGGTYSTLKVQPAELEDSGVYFCASSQDFGRGGYTFGSGTRLTVV.

For this clonotype: A much bigger clone sits one base away, suggesting this may be a read error. The V gene is TRBV5-1, the J gene TRBJ2-1; no clear D. Per the germline V gene, CDR1 is SGHRS and CDR2 is YFSETQ. CDR3 length: 11 amino acids. Trimming removed 2 bases at V and 8 bases at J, with 5 bases between. CDR3 nucleotides: TGCGCCAGCAGCTTCTGGCATGAGCAGTTCTTC. Translating gives CASSFWHEQFF.

Many counts were recorded for this clonotype. This sequence joins TRBV11-2 and TRBJ2-1, with 8 bases matching TRBD1. This CDR3 has 16 amino acids. The germline V gene has CDR1 SGHAT and CDR2 FQNNGV. V trimming: 4 bases; J trimming: 3 bases; junction bases outside the gene matches: 8. CDR3 loop: CASSSDRGYYYNEQFF. The CDR3 nucleotides are TGTGCCAGCAGCTCCGACAGGGGATACTACTACAATGAGCAGTTCTTC.

The J gene is TRBJ2-5, the V gene TRBV5-1; 7 bases match TRBD1. Per germline, CDR1 SGHRS and CDR2 YFSETQ. The CDR3 consists of 16 residues. Trimming cost V 1 base and J 0 bases; bases outside gene matches: 6. CDR3 region: CASSLRGPRYQETQYF. DNA for the CDR3: TGCGCCAGCAGCTTGAGGGGGCCGAGGTACCAAGAGACCCAGTACTTC.

As to this clonotype: At one end, the junction sequence differs from germline, possibly due to a read error. V usage is TRBV7-2 and J usage is TRBJ2-7, with 9 bases fitting TRBD1. The CDR3 has 15 amino acids. The germline V gene has CDR1 SGHTA and CDR2 FQGNSA. In DNA form, the CDR3 reads TGTGCCAGCAGTTTACAGGGGGCGCTTTCCTACGAGCGGTACTTC. This codes for CASSLQGALSYERYF.

This clonotype has a handful of counts. This chain joins TRBV20-1 and TRBJ2-4; D may be TRBD2 (6 bases). Deletions cut 5 bases from V and 6 bases from J, with 17 bases between. Germline values: CDR1 DFQATT, CDR2 SNEGSKA (reference sequence). This CDR3 spans 14 amino acids. CDR3 protein: CSAGSSGTLNIQYF. The CDR3 DNA reads as TGCAGTGCTGGTTCATCGGGGACTTTAAACATTCAGTACTTC.